Listed below are T cell receptor beta chains from one sample, sequenced in a study of T-cell memory formation after mild COVID-19. In TCRdb, the 5' RACE reads were re-called with MiXCR into one record per CDR3 protein. The profile shows 150,000 to 200,000 distinct CDR3 sequences, approximately 15% of them singletons. The sequencing input was PBMCs or a T cell subset sorted from them (not recorded which). The receptors come from an adult woman who had mild COVID-19 (a few samples of this study predate the infection). Cell type and time point are not known. The CDR3 runs from the conserved cysteine through the conserved F or W. The D gene is left open where the match is weak. Clone sizes are given selectively: once, few, many, or a class where the clone is expanded.

abundance: .; j_gene: TRBJ1-4; d_gene: .; v_gene: TRBV15; CDR3aa: CATSTTNEKLFF; CDR3nt: TGTGCCACCAGCACAACTAATGAAAAACTGTTTTTT
abundance: .; j_gene: TRBJ2-3; d_gene: .; v_gene: TRBV9; CDR3aa: CASSLSRGLTKDTQYF; CDR3nt: TGTGCCAGCAGCCTAAGCAGGGGATTGACGAAAGATACGCAGTATTTT
abundance: many; j_gene: TRBJ2-7; d_gene: .; v_gene: TRBV24-1; CDR3aa: CATSDLYEQYF; CDR3nt: TGTGCCACCAGTGATTTGTACGAGCAGTACTTC
abundance: few; j_gene: TRBJ2-7; d_gene: .; v_gene: TRBV4-1; CDR3aa: CASSQVGVYEQYF; CDR3nt: TGCGCCAGCAGCCAAGTGGGGGTATACGAGCAGTACTTC
abundance: .; j_gene: TRBJ2-3; d_gene: .; v_gene: TRBV7-3; CDR3aa: CASSFGGVTDTQYF; CDR3nt: TGTGCCAGCAGCTTTGGCGGGGTCACAGATACGCAGTATTTT
abundance: .; j_gene: TRBJ2-1; d_gene: .; v_gene: TRBV11-2; CDR3aa: CASSSMAHNEQFF; CDR3nt: TGTGCCAGCAGCTCAATGGCCCACAATGAGCAGTTCTTC
abundance: .; j_gene: TRBJ2-3; d_gene: TRBD1; v_gene: TRBV5-1; CDR3aa: CASSTGTGVSSTDTQYF; CDR3nt: TGCGCCAGCAGCACCGGGACAGGGGTTTCTAGCACAGATACGCAGTATTTT
abundance: few; j_gene: TRBJ2-2; d_gene: .; v_gene: TRBV29-1; CDR3aa: CSATPLQGTGELFF; CDR3nt: TGCAGCGCCACTCCCCTCCAGGGCACCGGGGAGCTGTTTTTT
abundance: .; j_gene: TRBJ2-4; d_gene: .; v_gene: TRBV18; CDR3aa: CASSPPGKAGNIQYF; CDR3nt: TGTGCCAGCTCACCACCGGGCAAGGCGGGAAACATTCAGTACTTC
abundance: few; j_gene: TRBJ1-1; d_gene: .; v_gene: TRBV7-3; CDR3aa: CASSLTPVNTEAFF; CDR3nt: TGTGCCAGCAGCTTAACGCCGGTGAACACTGAAGCTTTCTTT
abundance: few; j_gene: TRBJ2-3; d_gene: .; v_gene: TRBV20-1; CDR3aa: CSATGTSTDTQYF; CDR3nt: TGCAGTGCTACGGGGACTAGCACAGATACGCAGTATTTT
abundance: .; j_gene: TRBJ1-1; d_gene: .; v_gene: TRBV20-1; CDR3aa: CSASGPNTEAFF; CDR3nt: TGCAGTGCCTCAGGGCCCAACACTGAAGCTTTCTTT
abundance: .; j_gene: TRBJ2-1; d_gene: TRBD1; v_gene: TRBV19; CDR3aa: CASSRDRGVSYNEQFF; CDR3nt: TGTGCCAGTAGTAGGGACAGGGGAGTCTCCTACAATGAGCAGTTCTTC
abundance: .; j_gene: TRBJ2-2; d_gene: TRBD2; v_gene: TRBV12-3/TRBV12-4; CDR3aa: CASSPGGGKNTGELFF; CDR3nt: TGTGCCAGCAGTCCCGGGGGGGGCAAAAACACCGGGGAGCTGTTTTTT
abundance: few; j_gene: TRBJ2-7; d_gene: .; v_gene: TRBV5-6; CDR3aa: CASSLGLTYEQYF; CDR3nt: TGTGCCAGCAGCTTGGGGCTTACCTACGAGCAGTACTTC
abundance: .; j_gene: TRBJ2-2; d_gene: .; v_gene: TRBV12-3/TRBV12-4; CDR3aa: CASRRDVANTGELFF; CDR3nt: TGTGCCAGCAGGCGGGACGTCGCGAACACCGGGGAGCTGTTTTTT
abundance: .; j_gene: TRBJ1-1; d_gene: .; v_gene: TRBV9; CDR3aa: CASSVDGGFTGAFF; CDR3nt: TGTGCCAGCAGCGTAGACGGGGGTTTCACAGGAGCATTTTTT
abundance: few; j_gene: TRBJ2-7; d_gene: .; v_gene: TRBV5-1; CDR3aa: CASSLAGQYEQYF; CDR3nt: TGCGCCAGCAGCTTGGCCGGGCAGTACGAGCAGTACTTC
abundance: few; j_gene: TRBJ2-1; d_gene: TRBD2; v_gene: TRBV7-6; CDR3aa: CASSPDDLAGGGVIYNEQFF; CDR3nt: TGTGCCAGCAGCCCCGATGACCTAGCGGGAGGTGGGGTGATATACAATGAGCAGTTCTTC
abundance: .; j_gene: TRBJ1-2; d_gene: TRBD1; v_gene: TRBV4-1; CDR3aa: CASSQGRGQNYGYTF; CDR3nt: TGCGCCAGCAGCCAAGGCCGGGGACAGAATTATGGCTACACCTTC
abundance: .; j_gene: TRBJ2-4; d_gene: .; v_gene: TRBV5-5; CDR3aa: CASSLGGVGPFF; CDR3nt: TGTGCCAGCAGCTTGGGTGGGGTCGGGCCCTTCTTC
abundance: few; j_gene: TRBJ2-7; d_gene: .; v_gene: TRBV28; CDR3aa: CASSLAINYEQYF; CDR3nt: TGTGCCAGCAGTTTAGCGATTAACTACGAGCAGTACTTC
abundance: few; j_gene: TRBJ2-5; d_gene: TRBD2; v_gene: TRBV4-2; CDR3aa: CASSRTGLAGQETQYF; CDR3nt: TGTGCCAGCAGCCGCACGGGACTAGCGGGACAAGAGACCCAGTACTTC
abundance: few; j_gene: TRBJ2-3; d_gene: TRBD2; v_gene: TRBV5-4; CDR3aa: CASSANLLAGSTDTQYF; CDR3nt: TGTGCCAGCAGCGCAAATTTACTAGCGGGGAGCACAGATACGCAGTATTTT
abundance: .; j_gene: TRBJ2-7; d_gene: .; v_gene: TRBV3-1; CDR3aa: CASSQDRRVQYF; CDR3nt: TGTGCCAGCAGCCAAGATCGGAGAGTGCAGTACTTC
abundance: few; j_gene: TRBJ2-5; d_gene: .; v_gene: TRBV12-5; CDR3aa: CASGRTEMAQYF; CDR3nt: TGTGCTAGTGGTAGGACCGAGATGGCCCAGTACTTC
abundance: few; j_gene: TRBJ2-3; d_gene: TRBD2; v_gene: TRBV7-2; CDR3aa: CASSFSGRGTDTQYF; CDR3nt: TGTGCCAGCAGCTTTAGCGGGAGGGGAACAGATACGCAGTATTTT
abundance: .; j_gene: TRBJ2-1; d_gene: .; v_gene: TRBV2; CDR3aa: CASSEISYNEQFF; CDR3nt: TGTGCCAGCAGTGAGATCTCGTACAATGAGCAGTTCTTC
abundance: .; j_gene: TRBJ2-2; d_gene: TRBD2; v_gene: TRBV11-3; CDR3aa: CASSRGGNTGELFF; CDR3nt: TGTGCCAGCAGTCGGGGGGGGAACACCGGGGAGCTGTTTTTT
abundance: .; j_gene: TRBJ2-7; d_gene: .; v_gene: TRBV5-1; CDR3aa: CASSLMQGSYEQYF; CDR3nt: TGCGCCAGCAGCTTGATGCAGGGCTCCTACGAGCAGTACTTC
abundance: many; j_gene: TRBJ2-3; d_gene: .; v_gene: TRBV5-1; CDR3aa: CASSPGGGGTDTQYF; CDR3nt: TGCGCCAGCAGCCCGGGTGGAGGGGGCACAGATACGCAGTATTTT
abundance: few; j_gene: TRBJ2-2; d_gene: TRBD1; v_gene: TRBV7-3; CDR3aa: CASSPLPPGTGINTGELFF; CDR3nt: TGTGCCAGCAGCCCGCTCCCGCCCGGGACAGGCATAAACACCGGGGAGCTGTTTTTT
abundance: few; j_gene: TRBJ2-7; d_gene: TRBD2; v_gene: TRBV5-1; CDR3aa: CASSLGISGRARGEQYF; CDR3nt: TGCGCCAGCAGCTTGGGGATTAGCGGGAGGGCTAGAGGCGAGCAGTACTTC
abundance: .; j_gene: TRBJ2-3; d_gene: .; v_gene: TRBV9; CDR3aa: CASSVRAGFTDTQYF; CDR3nt: TGTGCCAGCAGCGTAAGGGCGGGTTTCACAGATACGCAGTATTTT
abundance: few; j_gene: TRBJ2-1; d_gene: .; v_gene: TRBV7-8; CDR3aa: CASSPLGGGQFF; CDR3nt: TGTGCCAGCAGCCCCCTCGGGGGTGGGCAGTTCTTC
abundance: few; j_gene: TRBJ2-2; d_gene: .; v_gene: TRBV4-3; CDR3aa: CASSQSGTTNTGELFF; CDR3nt: TGCGCCAGCAGCCAATCCGGGACCACGAACACCGGGGAGCTGTTTTTT
abundance: .; j_gene: TRBJ2-1; d_gene: .; v_gene: TRBV4-2; CDR3aa: CASSQVNEQFF; CDR3nt: TGTGCCAGCAGCCAGGTTAATGAGCAGTTCTTC
abundance: .; j_gene: TRBJ1-1; d_gene: .; v_gene: TRBV5-6; CDR3aa: CASSLVSGDRNTEAFF; CDR3nt: TGTGCCAGCAGCTTGGTGTCAGGGGACCGGAACACTGAAGCTTTCTTT
abundance: few; j_gene: TRBJ2-5; d_gene: TRBD1; v_gene: TRBV5-1; CDR3aa: CASSLGRDSMVQETQYF; CDR3nt: TGCGCCAGCAGCTTGGGACGGGACAGCATGGTCCAAGAGACCCAGTACTTC